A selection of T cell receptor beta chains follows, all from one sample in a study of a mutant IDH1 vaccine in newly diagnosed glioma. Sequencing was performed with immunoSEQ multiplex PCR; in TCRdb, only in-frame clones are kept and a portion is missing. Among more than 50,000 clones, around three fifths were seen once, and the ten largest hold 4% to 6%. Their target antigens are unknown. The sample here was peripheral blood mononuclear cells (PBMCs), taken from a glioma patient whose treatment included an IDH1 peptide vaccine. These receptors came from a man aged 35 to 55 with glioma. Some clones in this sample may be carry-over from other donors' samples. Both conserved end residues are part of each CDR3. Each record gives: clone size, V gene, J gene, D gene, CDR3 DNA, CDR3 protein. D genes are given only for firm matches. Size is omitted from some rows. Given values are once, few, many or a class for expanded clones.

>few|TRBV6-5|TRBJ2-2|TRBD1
TGTGCCAGCAGTTACTCCCAGGGGGCCACCGGGGAGCTGTTTTTT
CASSYSQGATGELFF
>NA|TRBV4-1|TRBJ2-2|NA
TGCGCCAGCAGCCAAGATCCGGGGCCCGGGGAGCTGTTTTTT
CASSQDPGPGELFF
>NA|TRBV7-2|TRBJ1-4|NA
TGTGCCAGCAGTTCCGGAGGGGGGAATGAAAAACTGTTTTTT
CASSSGGGNEKLFF
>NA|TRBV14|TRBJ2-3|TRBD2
TGTGCCAGCAGCCAAGGGCTAGCGGCTAGCACAGATACGCAGTATTTT
CASSQGLAASTDTQYF
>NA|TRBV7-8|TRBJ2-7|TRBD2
TGTGCCAGCAGCCTAGCGGTGTCCGAGCAGTACTTC
CASSLAVSEQYF
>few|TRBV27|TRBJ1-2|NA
TGTGCCAGCAGCCGGGTAGCTAACTATGGCTACACCTTC
CASSRVANYGYTF
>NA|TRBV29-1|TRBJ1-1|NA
TGCAGCGTTGATGGGCCAGGGAACGCCCCTGAAGCTTTCTTT
CSVDGPGNAPEAFF
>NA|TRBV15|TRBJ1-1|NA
TGTGCCACCAGCAGTACGGTCACCGAAGCTTTCTTT
CATSSTVTEAFF
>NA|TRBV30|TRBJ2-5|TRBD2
TGTGCCTGGAGTCTCCAGCGGGGGCGGGGGGAGCAGTACTTC
CAWSLQRGRGEQYF
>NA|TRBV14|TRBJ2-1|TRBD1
TGTGCCACCAGACAGGGCCATGAGCAGTTCTTC
CATRQGHEQFF
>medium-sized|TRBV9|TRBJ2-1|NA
TGTGCCAGCAGCGCGAGAACCGAACAGTTCTTC
CASSARTEQFF
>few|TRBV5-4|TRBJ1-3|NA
TGTGCCAGCAGCTTTCAGCTGGCTGGAAACACCATATATTTT
CASSFQLAGNTIYF
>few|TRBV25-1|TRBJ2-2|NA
TGTGCCACTACGGACGGCGACCTTCTGGACACCGGGGAGCTGTTTTTT
CATTDGDLLDTGELFF
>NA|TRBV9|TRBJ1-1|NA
TGTGCCAGCAGCGTGGGTTCCACAACCACTGAAGCTTTCTTT
CASSVGSTTTEAFF
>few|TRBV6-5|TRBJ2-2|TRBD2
TGTGCCAGCAGTTACCGGACTAGCGGGGGATCCGGGGAGCTGTTTTTT
CASSYRTSGGSGELFF
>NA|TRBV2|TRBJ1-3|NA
TGTGCCAGCAGTGTTCACCCTGGCTCTGGAAACACCATATATTTT
CASSVHPGSGNTIYF
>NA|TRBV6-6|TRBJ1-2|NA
TGTGCCAGCAGTCGCCTGGGGGTCAACTATGGCTACACCTTC
CASSRLGVNYGYTF
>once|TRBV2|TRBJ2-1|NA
TGTGCCAGCAGCGCAACAGGGACTCCGCAGTTCTTC
CASSATGTPQFF
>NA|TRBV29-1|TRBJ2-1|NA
TGCAGCGTTAATGGGTTACAGGGCAGGAGATATGGATACAATGAGCAGTTCTTC
CSVNGLQGRRYGYNEQFF
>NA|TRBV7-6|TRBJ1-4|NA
TGTGCCAGCAGCTTGGGGCAGGAGGGGGAAAAACTGTTTTTT
CASSLGQEGEKLFF
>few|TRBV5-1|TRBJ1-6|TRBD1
TGCGCCAGCAGCTTGGCCCCGACAGGGGAAAGGGGACCCCTCCACTTT
CASSLAPTGERGPLHF
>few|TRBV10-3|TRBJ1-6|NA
TGTGCCATCAGGGCAGCGCGGGGCAATAATTCACCCCTCCACTTT
CAIRAARGNNSPLHF
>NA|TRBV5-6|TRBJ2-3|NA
TGTGCCAGCAGCCAAGGACAGCCCACAGATACGCAGTATTTT
CASSQGQPTDTQYF
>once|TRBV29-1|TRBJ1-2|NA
TGCAGCGTCCCGAGGGGGGGAGGCTACACCTTC
CSVPRGGGYTF
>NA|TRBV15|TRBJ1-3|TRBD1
TGTGCCACCAGCAGGGCCAGGGGGGTAGAAAACACCATATATTTT
CATSRARGVENTIYF
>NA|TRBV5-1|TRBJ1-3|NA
TGCGCCAGCAGCTTTGGAACTGGCTCTGGAAACACCATATATTTT
CASSFGTGSGNTIYF